The source of this T cell receptor beta chain is a study of cytomegalovirus exposure and HLA in healthy donors. Findings of the study overall: Confirmation was obtained in vitro that three CMV-associated chains are specific for CMV antigens. According to a subsequent analysis, TCR clusters identified in the first cohort showed a tendency to co-occur across the 110 or so validation repertoires.

Of note for this clone: Its target is not known.

Repertoires were generated with immunoSEQ multiplex PCR, while TCRdb's copy carries only in-frame clones and drops some. The sample lists 100,000 to 150,000 clones; almost 90% were seen once. This CDR3 comprises 17 residues. Trimming took 3 bases from V and 0 from J; bases not matched to a gene: 6. From germline, CDR1 is SGHRS and CDR2 YFSETQ. The chain uses TRBV5-1 and TRBJ1-3; 10 bases fit TRBD1. Material for sequencing was PBMCs. This receptor was identified in a man aged 30-40 years in good health and CMV-seronegative. CDR3 residues: CASSYLGQGNSGNTIYF. The CDR3 DNA reads TGCGCCAGCAGCTACCTGGGACAGGGGAACTCTGGAAACACCATATATTTT.